This T cell receptor (beta chain) was documented in a study of cytomegalovirus exposure and HLA in healthy donors. Study findings and constraints: Using the classifier, cytomegalovirus status was reportedly diagnosed with high specificity and sensitivity. In a later analysis, DRB1 alleles had the most associated TCRs; HLA-C alleles the fewest.

This clone was recorded a few times. Its antigen is currently unknown. Use of 60 Vbeta and 13 Jbeta primers characterized the PCR. Profiled with immunoSEQ multiplex PCR; TCRdb holds only in-frame clones, not every one. The sample lists over 150,000 clones, 60% to 85% occurring once. This CDR3 contains 15 residues. Trimming pared 4 bases from V and 0 bases from J, leaving 12 bases between. The germline V gene encodes CDR1 PRHDT and CDR2 FYEKMQ (reference sequence). This TCR was recovered from a young woman in good health and CMV-seronegative. The sequencing input was PBMCs. The V and J genes are TRBV13 and TRBJ1-1; maybe TRBD1 (6 bases). The CDR3: CASSSRTEMNTEAFF. The CDR3 DNA follows: TGTGCCAGCAGCTCCAGGACAGAAATGAACACTGAAGCTTTCTTT.